This TCR beta chain appears in the sequencing data of a study of blood T cell repertoires in COVID-19. The V end was cut by 6 bases, the J end by 0 bases, with 6 bases between. Germline values: CDR1 MNHNY, CDR2 SVGAGI (reference sequence). The CDR3 has 12 residues. Assay: immunoSEQ multiplex PCR; the TCRdb copy retains only in-frame clones and omits some. The sample has about 42,000 clones, 75% to 90% seen once. The chain recombines TRBV6-6 with TRBJ2-7; no definite D call. Material for sequencing was peripheral blood. The TCR originated in a human donor in a cohort sampled during active COVID-19. CDR3 protein: CASSSLSYEQYF. CDR3 nucleotide sequence: TGTGCCAGCAGCTCTCTCTCCTACGAGCAGTACTTC.